This TCR beta chain was retrieved from a study of regulatory T cells in long-lasting Graves disease. Study-wide findings and caveats: Between persistent patients, a few thousand public clonotypes were shared, exceeding the 966 shared between new patients.

As for time point: persistent/refractory GD, antithyroid drugs over 5 years with positive TRAb. PBMC-extracted RNA yielded the TCR library. As a group, patients came from one endocrinology department in Xi'an, China. This CDR3 contains 14 residues. Between the trimmed V and J ends, which lost 2 bases and 1 base, there was a span of 8 bases. The germline gives CDR1 MNHEY, CDR2 SVGAGI. Assembly of TCR beta libraries relied on iRepertoire HTBI primers together with Arm-PCR of CDR3 regions. TCRdb analysed the multiplex PCR reads with MiXCR anew, one entry per CDR3 protein. Seen here are some 370,000 distinct CDR3 sequences, roughly 20% observed once, and the top ten hold less than 25%. This clonotype showed up just a few times. The antigen is not known.

The chain is built from TRBV6-5 and TRBJ1-1; no reliable D call. This receptor was obtained from a female donor with Graves disease. This material consisted of peripheral blood mononuclear cells (PBMCs), taken when the disease was refractory, from a patient treated with antithyroid drugs. CDR3 bases: TGTGCCAGCAGTTACACAGTTCGGAACACTGAAGCTTTCTTT. Protein: CASSYTVRNTEAFF.